Included here is one TCR beta chain sequence, with context. Trimming shortened V by 2 bases and J by 5 bases, and 13 bases separated the two germline ends. The germline gives CDR1 LNHDA, CDR2 SQIVND (reference sequence). The CDR3 length is 15 residues. This entry belongs to a study of blood T cell repertoires in COVID-19. Study-wide background: Sites across the United States, Italy and Spain contributed samples from acute and convalescent COVID-19. Sources were T cells, B-cell-depleted T cells, or PBMCs; the material itself was cDNA or gDNA.

Per the original data handling: Using reference gene primer amplification, nucleated cell counts were estimated. TCRdb's table, derived via immunoSEQ multiplex PCR, lists solely in-frame clones and lacks some. V and J calls and clone size are given by that table; D and trimming were obtained from the DNA. The sample records 130,000 to 150,000 clones, 70% to 90% being singletons. This clonotype was obtained from a human donor with acute or convalescent COVID-19. The donor label of this sample is uncertain. V and J are TRBV19 and TRBJ1-5; D is possibly TRBD1 (6 bases). The specimen was peripheral blood. The CDR3 nucleotides read TGTGCCAGTAGTATAAAGTGGGACACCTATCAGCCCCAGCATTTT. It translates to CASSIKWDTYQPQHF.